This T cell receptor beta chain was observed in a study of OX40 agonist ivuxolimab in advanced cancers. Study details: Clinicians treated patients with ivuxolimab, an agonistic anti-OX40 (CD134) antibody. Aged about 23 to 80 with a mean of about 63 years, they were approximately 79% male. Hepatocellular carcinoma, melanoma, renal cell or head and neck cancer was diagnosed in the dose-escalation patients.

Trimming at V came to 5 bases and at J to 6 bases, leaving 8 bases not matched to a gene. Germline assignment: CDR1 KGHSH and CDR2 LQKENI. CDR3 length: 15 residues. Profiling relied on immunoSEQ multiplex PCR, and the TCRdb table lists in-frame clones only, not all of them. The data show tens of thousands of clones, with about 90% seen just once and 11% to 15% held by the top ten. The chain carries TRBV18 and TRBJ2-1; 9 bases line up with TRBD2. The sample here was CD4+ or CD8+ T cells sorted from blood, taken in a trial of the OX40 agonist ivuxolimab. This clonotype originated in an adult with an advanced solid tumor such as melanoma, head and neck, liver or kidney cancer. CDR3 sequence (DNA): TGTGCCAGCTCATTATCCCTAGCGGGAACCAATGAGCAGTTCTTC. Protein product: CASSLSLAGTNEQFF.